Following are 17 T cell receptor beta chains from one sample sequenced in a study of Ad26.COV2.S vaccination and SARS-CoV-2 variants. Treatment given: 15 to 20 received Ad26.COV2.S at low or high dose, single or two shots; roughly five received placebo; per-sample allocation not given. The samples date from day 63 after the first vaccine or placebo injection. Clones were read by immunoSEQ multiplex PCR, and TCRdb kept only the in-frame ones, dropping some. This sample yields a few hundred thousand clones, of which about 92% are seen a single time; around 4.2% belongs to the top ten. Sequencing was performed on peripheral blood, taken in a trial of Ad26.COV2.S vaccine versus placebo. The receptors derive from a person aged 18-60 years who received the Ad26.COV2.S COVID-19 vaccine or a placebo.

The chain joins TRBV6-1 to TRBJ1-1; D is unresolved. The germline V gene encodes CDR1 MNHNS and CDR2 SASEGT. Between the trimmed V and J ends, which lost 3 bases and 6 bases, there was a span of 11 bases. The CDR3 loop spans 13 amino acids. CDR3 bases: TGTGCCAGCAGTGATTCTAGGGCGGCTGAAGCTTTCTTT. It specifies CASSDSRAAEAFF.

This clone was observed once. The genes are TRBV11-2 and TRBJ1-5; perhaps TRBD1 as D (5 bases). The CDR3 length is 14 residues. Germline lookup yields CDR1 SGHAT and CDR2 FQNNGV. Trimming stripped 1 base from V and 8 bases from J, with 12 bases between. The CDR3 bases are TGTGCCAGCAGCTTAGCAGGGCCCCAGGAGCCCCAGCATTTT. As protein: CASSLAGPQEPQHF.

The J gene is TRBJ2-6, the V gene TRBV4-2, with a tentative D call TRBD1 (6 bases). CDR3 size: 15 residues. The germline V gene has CDR1 LGHNA and CDR2 YNFKEQ. V was pared by 0 bases and J by 12 bases, with 15 bases between. The CDR3: CASSQDVGQHGVLTF. The DNA for the CDR3 is TGTGCCAGCAGCCAAGACGTAGGACAGCACGGCGTCCTGACTTTC.

CDR3 in amino acids: CASSLWGLAGTYEQYF. The CDR3 DNA sequence: TGTGCCAGCAGTTTATGGGGACTAGCGGGGACCTACGAGCAGTACTTC. This chain connects TRBV28 to TRBJ2-7; 13 bases fit TRBD2. With 0 bases clipped from V and 2 bases from J, the junction kept 1 base outside the gene matches. The CDR3 sequence is 16 residues long. Germline V lookup: CDR1 MDHEN, CDR2 SYDVKM.

The chain combines TRBV11-1 with TRBJ2-3; 7 positions match TRBD1. The germline V gene encodes CDR1 SGHAT and CDR2 FQDESV (reference sequence). The CDR3 has 16 amino acids. With V trimmed by 5 bases and J by 3 bases, 11 bases remained unmatched. The CDR3 region is CASSAQQGRGTDTQYF. The CDR3 DNA reads as TGTGCCAGCAGCGCCCAACAGGGGAGAGGGACAGATACGCAGTATTTT.

This clone occurred once. Other nucleotide sequences in the sample specify the same CDR3. The V and J genes are TRBV7-8 and TRBJ2-3; D uncertain. V lost 4 bases and J 2 bases, leaving 1 base between the germline ends. The CDR3 extends over 11 amino acids. CDR1 is SGHVS, CDR2 FQNEAQ, per germline. In DNA, the CDR3 is TGTGCCAGCAGCTCCACAGATACGCAGTATTTT. Its translation is CASSSTDTQYF.

The chain joins TRBV3-1 (or the pseudogene TRBV3-2) to TRBJ1-2; D not certain. The V gene lost 1 base and the J gene lost 0 bases, with 6 bases spanning the gap. Looked up from germline, CDR1 is LGHDT and CDR2 is YNNKEL (reference sequence). CDR3 size: 14 residues. In nucleotides, the CDR3 is TGTGCCAGCAGCCAAGGGAGAGCTAACTATGGCTACACCTTC. It yields the protein CASSQGRANYGYTF.

The V call is TRBV7-9, the J call TRBJ2-2; 11 bases line up with TRBD2. V lost 1 base to trimming and J lost 5 bases; unmatched junction nucleotides: 3. This CDR3 has 16 amino acids. Per germline, CDR1 SEHNR and CDR2 FQNEAQ (reference sequence). The CDR3 coding sequence is TGTGCCAGCAGCTTAGAGTCTAGCGGGAGGACCGGGGAGCTGTTTTTT. The encoded protein is CASSLESSGRTGELFF.

The rearrangement links TRBV15 to TRBJ2-7, with D unresolved. The CDR3 is 12 residues long. The germline V and J ends were trimmed by 4 bases and 4 bases, with 8 bases remaining between them. Germline loops: CDR1 LNHNV, CDR2 YYDKDF (reference sequence). The CDR3 nucleotides are TGTGCCACCAGCACAGGCTATTACGAGCAGTACTTC. It specifies CATSTGYYEQYF.

This CDR3 is CASSFIRGGPQETQYF. CDR3 nucleotide sequence: TGTGCCAGCAGCTTTATTCGGGGAGGGCCCCAAGAGACCCAGTACTTC. The J gene is TRBJ2-5, the V gene TRBV2; 7 positions match TRBD2. Germline V gene data show CDR1 as SNHLY and CDR2 as FYNNEI. This CDR3 has 16 residues. Trimming cost V 6 bases and J 1 base; bases outside gene matches: 11.

This rearrangement joins TRBV27 to TRBJ2-7; the match to TRBD1 covers 7 bases. The junction had 2 bases not matched to a gene; V was cut back by 0 bases and J by 0 bases. Germline V lookup: CDR1 MNHEY, CDR2 SMNVEV (reference sequence). The CDR3 contains 15 residues. The CDR3 sequence: CASSLSNRGSYEQYF. CDR3 in DNA: TGTGCCAGCAGTTTATCGAACAGGGGCTCCTACGAGCAGTACTTC.

This clone was detected only once. The chain employs TRBV6-2 or TRBV6-3 and TRBJ2-4; TRBD1 agrees at 7 bases. The germline V gene encodes CDR1 MNHEY and CDR2 SVGEGT. Germline trimming cut 2 bases from V and 6 bases from J; bases unmatched to any gene: 4. CDR3 length: 14 amino acids. CDR3 in amino acids: CASSYGTEGNIQYF. Here the CDR3 DNA reads TGTGCCAGCAGTTACGGGACAGAGGGAAACATTCAGTACTTC.

The chain uses TRBV24-1 and TRBJ2-7; maybe TRBD2 (6 bases). The germline V and J ends were trimmed by 5 bases and 1 base, with 17 bases remaining between them. The CDR3 is 16 residues long. Germline lookup yields CDR1 KGHDR and CDR2 SFDVKD. The CDR3 DNA sequence: TGTGCCACCAGTGGAGCGGGTCCCGGAGGGTCCTACGAGCAGTACTTC. Translated: CATSGAGPGGSYEQYF.

The chain links TRBV6-1 to TRBJ2-2; 7 positions agree with TRBD2. The germline V gene has CDR1 MNHNS and CDR2 SASEGT. The CDR3 length is 18 residues. J gave up 6 bases and V 2 bases, and 15 bases lay outside the gene matches. The CDR3 region is CASSEKALAGAFAGELFF. The CDR3 bases are TGTGCCAGCAGTGAAAAGGCATTGGCGGGAGCCTTTGCCGGGGAGCTGTTTTTT.

The J gene is TRBJ2-5, the V gene TRBV28, with D possibly being TRBD2 (5 bases). Per the germline V gene, CDR1 is MDHEN and CDR2 is SYDVKM. This CDR3 is built from 14 residues. V was shortened by 3 bases and J by 4 bases, with 12 bases between the two germline ends. The CDR3 coding sequence is TGTGCCAGCAGTTTGGGCGTGGAGGTAGAGACCCAGTACTTC. Translating it yields CASSLGVEVETQYF.

The chain links TRBV11-3 to TRBJ2-1; unclear D gene. The CDR3 contains 15 residues. Trimming shortened V by 5 bases and J by 0 bases, and 11 bases separated the two germline ends. Germline lookup yields CDR1 SGHNT and CDR2 YENEEA. The CDR3: CASSPDRFSYNEQFF. The CDR3, as DNA: TGTGCCAGCAGCCCTGACCGGTTCTCCTACAATGAGCAGTTCTTC. The entire variable domain, with the rest obtained from reference TRBV11-3 and TRBJ2-1, is as follows: EAGVVQSPRYKIIEKKQPVAFWCNPISGHNTLYWYLQNLGQGPELLIRYENEEAVDDSQLPKDRFSAERLKGVDSTLKIQPAELGDSAVYLCASSPDRFSYNEQFFGPGTRLTVL.

The table lists this clone with a count of one. The V and J genes are TRBV29-1 and TRBJ2-3, with D unclear. Trimming took 7 bases from V and 1 from J, leaving 9 bases between them. Germline V gene data show CDR1 as SQVTM and CDR2 as ANQGSEA. This CDR3 comprises 12 residues. DNA for the CDR3: TGCAGCGCCAGGCCGGGCACAGATACGCAGTATTTT. Translated: CSARPGTDTQYF.